This T cell receptor (beta chain) appears in the sequencing data of a study of cytomegalovirus exposure and HLA in healthy donors. Study as a whole: Within an early data release were approximately 85 million unique TCRs drawn from HLA-typed donors. General observations from the study: Later analysis demonstrated an association between a missense DCLRE1C variant and TCR beta V- and J-gene trimming.

Use of 60 Vbeta and 13 Jbeta primers characterized the PCR. Some clones are missing from TCRdb's copy, which holds only in-frame ones; the method was immunoSEQ multiplex PCR. The sample holds some 130,000 clones. Germline CDR1 and CDR2: WNHNN and SYGVQD (reference sequence). Unmatched junction bases numbered 10, after V lost 8 bases and J lost 6 bases. The CDR3 is made up of 14 amino acids. Concerning this clone: Its antigen is undetermined.

The clonotype comes from a woman aged 40 to 50 in good health and CMV-seropositive. This chain connects TRBV10-1 to TRBJ2-7, with 10 positions matching TRBD2. Sequenced input: PBMCs. For the CDR3, the DNA is TGCGCCAGCCCATCTTTAGCGGGAGGCTGCGAGCAGTACTTC. It codes for CASPSLAGGCEQYF.